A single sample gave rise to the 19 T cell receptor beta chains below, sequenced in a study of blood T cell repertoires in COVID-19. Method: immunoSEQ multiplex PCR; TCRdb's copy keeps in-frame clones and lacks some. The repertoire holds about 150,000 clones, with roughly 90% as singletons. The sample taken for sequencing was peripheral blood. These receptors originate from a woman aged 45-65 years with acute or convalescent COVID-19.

The DNA of the CDR3 is TGTGCCAGCAGCTTGTACCTCGGGGACAGCAACACTGAAGCTTTCTTT. It encodes CASSLYLGDSNTEAFF. The chain recombines TRBV5-5 with TRBJ1-1; TRBD1 matches at 7 bases. The CDR3 runs to 16 residues. After removal of 1 base from V and 2 bases from J, the junction contained 8 bases not matched to a gene. The germline V gene encodes CDR1 SGHKS and CDR2 YYEKEE (reference sequence).

Here the CDR3 reads CASSGDRGLYEQYF. The CDR3 region has the DNA TGTGCCAGCAGCGGGGACAGGGGGCTCTACGAGCAGTACTTC. The chain uses TRBV5-6 and TRBJ2-7; 12 bases fit TRBD1. V shed 4 bases and J 3 bases; nucleotides not matched to a gene: 2. CDR1 is SGHDT and CDR2 is YYEEEE in the germline V gene. The CDR3 loop spans 14 amino acids.

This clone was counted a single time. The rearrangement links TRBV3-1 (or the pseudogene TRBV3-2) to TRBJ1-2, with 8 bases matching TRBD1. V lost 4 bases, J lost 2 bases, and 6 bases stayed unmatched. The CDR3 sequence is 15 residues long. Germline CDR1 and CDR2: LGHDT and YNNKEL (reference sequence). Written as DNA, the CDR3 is TGTGCCAGCAGCCCGGCGGGACAGGAGAACTATGGCTACACCTTC. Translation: CASSPAGQENYGYTF.

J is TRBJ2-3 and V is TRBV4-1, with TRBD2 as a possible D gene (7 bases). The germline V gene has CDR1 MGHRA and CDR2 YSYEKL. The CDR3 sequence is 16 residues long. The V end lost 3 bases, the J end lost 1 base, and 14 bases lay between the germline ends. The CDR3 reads CASSQGAGARTDTQYF. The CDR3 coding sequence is TGCGCCAGCAGCCAGGGCGCGGGGGCCCGCACAGATACGCAGTATTTT.

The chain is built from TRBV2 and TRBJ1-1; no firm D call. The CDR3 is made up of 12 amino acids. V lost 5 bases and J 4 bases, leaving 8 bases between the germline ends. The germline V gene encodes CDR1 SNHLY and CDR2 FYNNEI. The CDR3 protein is CASSYIGTEAFF. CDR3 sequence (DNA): TGTGCCAGCAGTTATATCGGCACTGAAGCTTTCTTT. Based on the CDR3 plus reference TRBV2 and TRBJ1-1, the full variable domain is EPEVTQTPSHQVTQMGQEVILRCVPISNHLYFYWYRQILGQKVEFLVSFYNNEISEKSEIFDDQFSVERPDGSNFTLKIRSTKLEDSAMYFCASSYIGTEAFFGQGTRLTVV.

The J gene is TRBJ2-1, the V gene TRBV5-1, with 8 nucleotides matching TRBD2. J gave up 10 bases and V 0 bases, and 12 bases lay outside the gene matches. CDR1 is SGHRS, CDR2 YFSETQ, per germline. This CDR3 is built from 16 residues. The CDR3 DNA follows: TGCGCCAGCAGCTTGGCCTCGGGGGGGTCGTTGAGGGAGCAGTTCTTC. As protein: CASSLASGGSLREQFF.

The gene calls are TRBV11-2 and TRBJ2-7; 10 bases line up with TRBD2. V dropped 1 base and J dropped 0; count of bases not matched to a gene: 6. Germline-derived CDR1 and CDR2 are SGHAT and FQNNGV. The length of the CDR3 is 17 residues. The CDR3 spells CASSLARTSGASYEQYF. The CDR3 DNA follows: TGTGCCAGCAGCTTAGCACGGACTAGCGGAGCCTCCTACGAGCAGTACTTC.

The CDR3 is CATSDWDYAGETGELFF. Here the CDR3 DNA reads TGTGCCACCAGTGACTGGGACTATGCGGGAGAAACCGGGGAGCTGTTTTTT. The genes are TRBV24-1 and TRBJ2-2; 7 bases match TRBD2. The CDR3 spans 17 residues. V was pared by 4 bases and J by 5 bases, with 12 bases of the junction left unmatched. Germline CDR1 KGHDR, CDR2 SFDVKD.

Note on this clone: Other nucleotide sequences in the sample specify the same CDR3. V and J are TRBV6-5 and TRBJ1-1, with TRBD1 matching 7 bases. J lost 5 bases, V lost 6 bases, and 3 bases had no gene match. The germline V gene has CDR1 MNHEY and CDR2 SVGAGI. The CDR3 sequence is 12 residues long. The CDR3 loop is CASSRQGTEAFF. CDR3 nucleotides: TGTGCCAGCAGCCGACAGGGAACTGAAGCTTTCTTT.

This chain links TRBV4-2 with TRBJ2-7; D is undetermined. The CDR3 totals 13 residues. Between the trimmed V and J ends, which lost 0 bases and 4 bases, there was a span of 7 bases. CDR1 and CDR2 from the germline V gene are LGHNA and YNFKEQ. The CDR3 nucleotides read TGTGCCAGCAGCCAAGATTCCACTTACGAGCAGTACTTC. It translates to CASSQDSTYEQYF.

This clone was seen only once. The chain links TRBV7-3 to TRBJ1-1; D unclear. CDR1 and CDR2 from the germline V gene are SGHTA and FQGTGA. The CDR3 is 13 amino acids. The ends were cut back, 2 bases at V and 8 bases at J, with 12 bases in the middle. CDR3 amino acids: CASSLSPGREAFF. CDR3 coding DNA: TGTGCCAGCAGCTTATCCCCCGGCAGGGAAGCTTTCTTT.

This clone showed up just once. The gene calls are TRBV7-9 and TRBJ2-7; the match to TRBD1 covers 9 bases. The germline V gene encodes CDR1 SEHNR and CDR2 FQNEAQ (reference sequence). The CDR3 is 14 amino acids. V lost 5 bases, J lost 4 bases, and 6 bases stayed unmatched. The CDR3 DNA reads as TGTGCCAGCAGCCTCCCGGGACAGGGTTACGAGCAGTACTTC. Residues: CASSLPGQGYEQYF.

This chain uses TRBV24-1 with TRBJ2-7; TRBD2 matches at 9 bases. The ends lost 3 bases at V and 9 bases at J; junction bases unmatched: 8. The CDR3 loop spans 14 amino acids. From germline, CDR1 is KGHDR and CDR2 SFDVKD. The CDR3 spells CATSDPGLAHGQYF. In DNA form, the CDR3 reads TGTGCCACCAGTGATCCGGGACTAGCCCACGGGCAGTACTTC.

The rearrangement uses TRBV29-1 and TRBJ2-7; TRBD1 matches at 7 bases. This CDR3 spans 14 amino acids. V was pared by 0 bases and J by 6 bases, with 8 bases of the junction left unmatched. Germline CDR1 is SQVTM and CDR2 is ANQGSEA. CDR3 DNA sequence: TGCAGCGTTGAAGATCGTAGGGGGCTTAGCGAGCAGTACTTC. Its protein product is CSVEDRRGLSEQYF.

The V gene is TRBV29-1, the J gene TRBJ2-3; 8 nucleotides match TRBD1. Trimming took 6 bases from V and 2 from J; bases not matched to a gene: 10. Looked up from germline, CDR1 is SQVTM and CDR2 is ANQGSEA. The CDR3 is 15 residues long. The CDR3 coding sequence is TGCAGCGTCGATTCGGACAGGGCCCTCACAGATACGCAGTATTTT. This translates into CSVDSDRALTDTQYF.

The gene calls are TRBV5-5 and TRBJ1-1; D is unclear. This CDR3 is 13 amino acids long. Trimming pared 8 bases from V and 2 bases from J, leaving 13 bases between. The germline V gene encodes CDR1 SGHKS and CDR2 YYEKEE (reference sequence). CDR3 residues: CASLDKLNTEAFF. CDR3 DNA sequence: TGTGCCAGTCTCGACAAGCTAAACACTGAAGCTTTCTTT.

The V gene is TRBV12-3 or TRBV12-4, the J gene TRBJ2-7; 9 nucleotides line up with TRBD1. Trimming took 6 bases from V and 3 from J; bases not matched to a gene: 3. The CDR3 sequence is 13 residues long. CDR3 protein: CASRSGQGYEQYF. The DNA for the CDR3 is TGTGCCAGCAGGTCGGGACAGGGCTACGAGCAGTACTTC.

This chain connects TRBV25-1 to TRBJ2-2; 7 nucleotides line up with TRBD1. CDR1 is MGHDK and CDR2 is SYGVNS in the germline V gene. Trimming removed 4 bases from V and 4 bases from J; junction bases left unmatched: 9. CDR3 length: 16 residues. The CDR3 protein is CASSGLHRGSTGELFF. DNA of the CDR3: TGTGCCAGCAGTGGTCTCCACAGGGGCTCCACCGGGGAGCTGTTTTTT.

The CDR3 reads CATSGDGNTIYF. CDR3 DNA sequence: TGTGCCACCTCAGGGGACGGAAACACCATATATTTT. The chain is built from TRBV19 and TRBJ1-3; D possibly corresponds to TRBD1 (6 bases). Germline CDR1 is LNHDA and CDR2 is SQIVND (reference sequence). The germline V and J ends were trimmed by 10 bases and 4 bases, with 11 bases remaining between them. The CDR3 length is 12 residues.